This T cell receptor (beta chain) is from a study of cytomegalovirus exposure and HLA in healthy donors. Overall study findings and caveats: Highly shared sequence variants in one cluster were likely a sequencing artifact.

Healthy bone marrow donors made up the donors. Note on this clone: Its antigen remains unknown.

CDR3 length: 13 residues. V was pared by 2 bases and J by 0 bases, with 6 bases between. CDR1 is SGHRS and CDR2 is YFSETQ in the germline V gene. The PCR used 60 Vbeta and 13 Jbeta primers. Method: immunoSEQ multiplex PCR; TCRdb's copy keeps in-frame clones and lacks some. The sample records about 130,000 clones, around 70% being singletons. The clonotype comes from a man in his thirties or forties in good health and CMV-seronegative. V usage is TRBV5-1 and J usage is TRBJ2-7; no reliable D call. Sequenced sample: PBMCs. CDR3 in amino acids: CASSFSGSYEQYF. As DNA, the CDR3 is TGCGCCAGCAGCTTTTCGGGCTCCTACGAGCAGTACTTC.